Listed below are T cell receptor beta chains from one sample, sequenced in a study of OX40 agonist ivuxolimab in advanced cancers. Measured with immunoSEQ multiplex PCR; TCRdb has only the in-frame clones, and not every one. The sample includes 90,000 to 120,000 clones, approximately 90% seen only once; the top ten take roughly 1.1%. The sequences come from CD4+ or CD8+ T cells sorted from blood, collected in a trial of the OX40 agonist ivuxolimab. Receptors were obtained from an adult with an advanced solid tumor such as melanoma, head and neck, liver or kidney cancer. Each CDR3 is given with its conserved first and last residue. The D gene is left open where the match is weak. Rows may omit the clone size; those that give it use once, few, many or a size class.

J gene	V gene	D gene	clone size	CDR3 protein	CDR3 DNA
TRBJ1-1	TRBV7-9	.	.	CASTTGTLNTEAFF	TGTGCCAGCACCACAGGAACCCTAAACACTGAAGCTTTCTTT
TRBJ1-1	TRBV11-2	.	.	CASSLEFQDHNTEAFF	TGTGCCAGCAGCTTAGAATTTCAGGATCACAACACTGAAGCTTTCTTT
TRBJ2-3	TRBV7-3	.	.	CASSRGAVHTDTQYF	TGTGCCAGCAGCCGGGGGGCGGTGCACACAGATACGCAGTATTTT
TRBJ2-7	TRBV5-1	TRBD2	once	CASSFSLAGGMYEQYF	TGCGCCAGCAGCTTCTCGCTAGCGGGAGGTATGTACGAGCAGTACTTC
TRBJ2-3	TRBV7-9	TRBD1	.	CAASLGQPRATQYF	TGTGCCGCCTCACTGGGACAGCCAAGGGCTACGCAGTATTTT
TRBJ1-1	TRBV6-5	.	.	CASLGGAPEAFF	TGTGCCAGTCTGGGGGGGGCCCCTGAAGCTTTCTTT
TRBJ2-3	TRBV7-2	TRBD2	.	CASSLVGTSGRDTQYF	TGTGCCAGCAGCTTAGTAGGGACTAGCGGGAGAGATACGCAGTATTTT
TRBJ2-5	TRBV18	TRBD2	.	CASSPQRRPTSGQETQYF	TGTGCCAGCTCACCTCAACGAAGACCAACTAGCGGCCAAGAGACCCAGTACTTC
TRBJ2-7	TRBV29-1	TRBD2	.	CSVNSGTWYEQYF	TGCAGCGTTAATAGCGGGACCTGGTACGAGCAGTACTTC
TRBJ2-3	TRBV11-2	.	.	CASSLESSTDTQYF	TGTGCCAGCAGCTTAGAGTCTAGCACAGATACGCAGTATTTT
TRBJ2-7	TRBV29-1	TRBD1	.	CSASPGQGTYEQYF	TGCAGCGCATCCCCGGGACAGGGGACCTACGAGCAGTACTTC
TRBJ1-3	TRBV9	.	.	CASSPAGQVFSTGNTIYF	TGTGCCAGCAGCCCAGCGGGACAAGTTTTTTCAACTGGAAACACCATATATTTT
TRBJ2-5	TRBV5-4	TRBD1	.	CASSSQGASETQYF	TGTGCCAGCTCGAGTCAGGGGGCAAGTGAGACCCAGTACTTC
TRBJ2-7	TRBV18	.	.	CASSPQGLSYEQYF	TGTGCCAGCTCACCCCAGGGGCTATCCTACGAGCAGTACTTC
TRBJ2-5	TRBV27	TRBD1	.	CASSPSAQGDGETQYF	TGTGCCAGCAGCCCCTCGGCACAGGGGGATGGAGAGACCCAGTACTTC
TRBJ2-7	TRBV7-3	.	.	CASSPRSGDEQYF	TGTGCCAGCAGCCCACGTTCCGGGGACGAGCAGTACTTC
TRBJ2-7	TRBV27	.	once	CASSSDRTYEQYF	TGTGCCAGCAGTTCGGACAGAACCTACGAGCAGTACTTC
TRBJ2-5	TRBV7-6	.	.	CASSSGGYQETQYF	TGTGCCAGCAGCTCCGGAGGGTACCAAGAGACCCAGTACTTC
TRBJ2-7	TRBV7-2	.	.	CASSLRRESYEQYF	TGTGCCAGCAGCCTTCGGAGAGAGTCCTACGAGCAGTACTTC
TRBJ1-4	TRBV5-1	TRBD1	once	CASSNRGIPTNEKLFF	TGCGCCAGCAGTAACAGGGGGATCCCAACTAATGAAAAACTGTTTTTT
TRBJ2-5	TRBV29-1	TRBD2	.	CSPMGLAGPRETQYF	TGCAGCCCCATGGGACTAGCGGGGCCTAGGGAGACCCAGTACTTC
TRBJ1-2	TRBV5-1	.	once	CASSLEGGFDYGYTF	TGCGCCAGCAGCTTGGAGGGTGGGTTCGACTATGGCTACACCTTC
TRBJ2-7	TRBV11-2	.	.	CASSPTSLEQYF	TGTGCCAGCAGCCCGACTTCGTTGGAGCAGTACTTC
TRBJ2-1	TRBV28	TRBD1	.	CASSFWTGGSYNEQFF	TGTGCCAGCAGTTTCTGGACAGGGGGCTCCTACAATGAGCAGTTCTTC
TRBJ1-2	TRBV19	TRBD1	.	CASRPMTGTLANYGYTF	TGTGCCAGTAGGCCCATGACAGGGACCCTAGCTAACTATGGCTACACCTTC
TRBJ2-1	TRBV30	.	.	CAWKGSAYNEQFF	TGTGCCTGGAAAGGGAGTGCGTACAATGAGCAGTTCTTC
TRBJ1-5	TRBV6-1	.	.	CASSETAFRGERPQHF	TGTGCCAGCAGTGAAACAGCGTTCAGGGGCGAGCGGCCCCAGCATTTT
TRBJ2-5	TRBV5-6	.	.	CASSLVGRKFKETQYF	TGTGCCAGCAGCTTGGTGGGACGGAAATTTAAAGAGACCCAGTACTTC
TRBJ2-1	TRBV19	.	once	CASSIARGRIGGEQFF	TGTGCCAGTAGTATAGCCAGGGGCCGGATCGGTGGTGAGCAGTTCTTC
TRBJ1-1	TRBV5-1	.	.	CASSLEGGRAFF	TGCGCCAGCAGCTTGGAGGGAGGAAGAGCTTTCTTT
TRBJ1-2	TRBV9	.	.	CASSVGSVPDYTF	TGTGCCAGCAGCGTAGGGTCCGTCCCCGATTACACCTTC
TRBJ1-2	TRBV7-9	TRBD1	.	CASSDRQGNYGYTF	TGTGCCAGCAGCGACAGACAGGGCAACTATGGCTACACCTTC
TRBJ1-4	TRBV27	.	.	CASGLAGDREKLFF	TGTGCCAGCGGCCTGGCGGGGGATCGTGAAAAACTGTTTTTT
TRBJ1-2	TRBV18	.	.	CASSPSQGVKEGYTF	TGTGCCAGCTCACCAAGTCAGGGAGTAAAAGAAGGCTACACCTTC
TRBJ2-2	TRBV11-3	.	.	CASSSDGRGELFF	TGTGCCAGCAGCTCAGATGGCCGCGGGGAGCTGTTTTTT
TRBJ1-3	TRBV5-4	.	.	CAGSKAEFSGNTIYF	TGTGCCGGCAGCAAGGCCGAGTTCTCTGGAAACACCATATATTTT
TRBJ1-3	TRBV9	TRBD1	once	CASSVGTGSGNTIYF	TGTGCCAGCAGCGTTGGGACAGGCTCTGGAAACACCATATATTTT
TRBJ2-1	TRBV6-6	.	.	CASSHRDGQQNEQFF	TGTGCCAGCAGTCACCGGGACGGACAGCAAAATGAGCAGTTCTTC
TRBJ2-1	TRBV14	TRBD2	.	CASSWGGSTYNEQFF	TGTGCCAGCAGCTGGGGCGGGAGTACCTACAATGAGCAGTTCTTC
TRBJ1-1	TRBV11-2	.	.	CASSHRDTNTEAFF	TGTGCCAGCAGCCACCGGGACACTAACACTGAAGCTTTCTTT
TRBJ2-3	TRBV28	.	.	CASSTPSGDTDTQYF	TGTGCCAGCAGTACTCCCTCGGGCGACACAGATACGCAGTATTTT
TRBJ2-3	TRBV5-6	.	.	CASSRYGLGPDTQYF	TGTGCCAGCAGCCGCTATGGACTCGGTCCAGATACGCAGTATTTT
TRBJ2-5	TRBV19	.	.	CASSILTGAETQYF	TGTGCCAGTAGTATACTGACCGGCGCGGAGACCCAGTACTTC
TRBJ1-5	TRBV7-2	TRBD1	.	CASSSGQRSAQPQHF	TGTGCCAGCAGCTCGGGACAGCGGTCCGCTCAGCCCCAGCATTTT
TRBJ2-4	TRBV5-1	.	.	CASSLGWQNIQYF	TGCGCCAGCAGCTTGGGGTGGCAAAACATTCAGTACTTC
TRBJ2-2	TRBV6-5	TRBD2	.	CATGLAGAGELFF	TGTGCCACGGGACTAGCGGGAGCCGGGGAGCTGTTTTTT
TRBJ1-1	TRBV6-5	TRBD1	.	CASSVDRASISAFF	TGTGCCAGCAGTGTTGACAGGGCAAGTATTTCAGCTTTCTTT
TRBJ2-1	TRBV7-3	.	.	CASSPQGTGTTYNEQFF	TGTGCCAGCAGCCCACAGGGAACGGGGACTACCTACAATGAGCAGTTCTTC
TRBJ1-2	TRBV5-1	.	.	CASSWWGSGGYTF	TGCGCCAGCAGCTGGTGGGGTTCAGGTGGCTACACCTTC
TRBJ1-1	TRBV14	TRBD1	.	CASSQVGTGPAFF	TGTGCCAGCAGCCAAGTGGGGACAGGGCCAGCTTTCTTT